One TCR beta chain is described in this entry. What it recognizes is unknown. Per germline, CDR1 SGHTA and CDR2 FQGTGA. J gave up 5 bases and V 0 bases, and 13 bases lay outside the gene matches. The CDR3 spans 17 residues. The record originates from a study of shared clonotypes between healthy human individuals. Across the study: The cohort had a couple of women and a few men, ages 18 to 49. Notes on the study in general: Large depth notwithstanding, sorted-subset sequencing proved incomplete by rarefaction. Generally, naive subsets came out with larger estimated richness than memory subsets.

Produced via immunoSEQ multiplex PCR; TCRdb's table is partial and in-frame only. The repertoire has 800,000 to 1,200,000 clones, around 82% of them found once; the top ten carry 0.4% to 0.55%. The TCR was taken from a man aged 18 to 35 in good health. Some clones in this sample may be carry-over from other donors' samples. This chain uses TRBV7-3 with TRBJ2-7; 7 bases are shared with TRBD2. Sample: memory CD4+ T cells from PBMCs. Subset: CD45RA-negative fraction. The chain's CDR3 is CASSLTPWERGLHEQYF. Here the CDR3 DNA reads TGTGCCAGCAGCTTAACCCCGTGGGAGCGGGGCCTCCACGAGCAGTACTTC. The full variable domain, its missing parts supplied by reference TRBV7-3 and TRBJ2-7, is GAGVSQTPSNKVTEKGKYVELRCDPISGHTALYWYRQSLGQGPEFLIYFQGTGAADDSGLPNDRFFAVRPEGSVSTLKIQRTERGDSAVYLCASSLTPWERGLHEQYFGPGTRLTVT.